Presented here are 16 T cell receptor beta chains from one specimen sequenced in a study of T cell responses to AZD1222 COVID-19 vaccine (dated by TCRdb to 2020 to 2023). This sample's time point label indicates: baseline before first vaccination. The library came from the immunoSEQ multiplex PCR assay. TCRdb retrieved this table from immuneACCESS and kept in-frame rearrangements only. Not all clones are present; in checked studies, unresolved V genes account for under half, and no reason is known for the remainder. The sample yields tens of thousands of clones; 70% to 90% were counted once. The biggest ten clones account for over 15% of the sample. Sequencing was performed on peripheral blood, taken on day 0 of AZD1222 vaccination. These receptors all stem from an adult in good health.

The CDR3 DNA follows: TGTGCCAGCAGTTATAAAGGGGGTACAGGCTACGAGCAGTACTTC. Amino acid sequence: CASSYKGGTGYEQYF. The V and J genes are TRBV6-5 and TRBJ2-7, with D perhaps TRBD1 (6 bases). This CDR3 comprises 15 residues. CDR1 and CDR2 (germline): MNHEY, SVGAGI. V was cut by 3 bases and J by 3 bases, with 15 bases left in between.

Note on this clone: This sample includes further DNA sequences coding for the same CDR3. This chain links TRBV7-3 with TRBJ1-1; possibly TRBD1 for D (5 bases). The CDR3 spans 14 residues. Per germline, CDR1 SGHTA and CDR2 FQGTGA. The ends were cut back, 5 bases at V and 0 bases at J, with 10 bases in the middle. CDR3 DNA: TGTGCCAGCAGCCCCGGGACGGTGAACACTGAAGCTTTCTTT. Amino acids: CASSPGTVNTEAFF.

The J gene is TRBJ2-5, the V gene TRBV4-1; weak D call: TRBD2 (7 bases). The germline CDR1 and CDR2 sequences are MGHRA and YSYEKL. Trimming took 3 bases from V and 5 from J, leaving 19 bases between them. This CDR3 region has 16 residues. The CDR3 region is CASSHRNRGGRETQYF. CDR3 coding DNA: TGCGCCAGCAGCCATAGAAATAGGGGGGGCCGGGAGACCCAGTACTTC.

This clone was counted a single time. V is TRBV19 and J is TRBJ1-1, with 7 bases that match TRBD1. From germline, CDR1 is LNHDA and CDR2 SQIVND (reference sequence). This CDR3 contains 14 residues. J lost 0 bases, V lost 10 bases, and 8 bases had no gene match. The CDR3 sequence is CATTPGTVNTEAFF. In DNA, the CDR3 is TGTGCCACCACGCCCGGGACAGTGAACACTGAAGCTTTCTTT.

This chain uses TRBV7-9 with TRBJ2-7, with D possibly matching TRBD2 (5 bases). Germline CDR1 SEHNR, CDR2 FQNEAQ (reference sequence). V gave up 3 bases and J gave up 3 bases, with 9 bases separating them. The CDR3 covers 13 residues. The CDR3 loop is CASSFGEYYEQYF. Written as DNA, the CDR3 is TGTGCCAGCAGCTTTGGGGAGTACTACGAGCAGTACTTC.

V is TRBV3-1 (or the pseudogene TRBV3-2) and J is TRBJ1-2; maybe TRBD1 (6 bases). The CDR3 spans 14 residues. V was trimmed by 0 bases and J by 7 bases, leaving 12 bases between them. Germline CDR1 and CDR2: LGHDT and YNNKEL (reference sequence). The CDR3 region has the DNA TGTGCCAGCAGCCAAGATAGCGGGGGGCCTGGCTACACCTTC. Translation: CASSQDSGGPGYTF.

The CDR3 protein is CASSPKEGISNEQFF. Written as DNA, the CDR3 is TGTGCCAGCTCACCCAAGGAGGGTATCAGTAATGAGCAGTTCTTC. The V and J genes are TRBV18 and TRBJ2-1; the D gene is possibly TRBD2 (6 bases). Germline V gene data show CDR1 as KGHSH and CDR2 as LQKENI. CDR3 size: 15 residues. V shed 3 bases and J shed 7 bases, with 16 bases lying between them. Full variable domain (outside the CDR3, taken from reference TRBV18 and TRBJ2-1): NAGVMQNPRHLVRRRGQEARLRCSPMKGHSHVYWYRQLPEEGLKFMVYLQKENIIDESGMPKERFSAEFPKEGPSILRIQQVVRGDSAAYFCASSPKEGISNEQFFGPGTRLTVL.

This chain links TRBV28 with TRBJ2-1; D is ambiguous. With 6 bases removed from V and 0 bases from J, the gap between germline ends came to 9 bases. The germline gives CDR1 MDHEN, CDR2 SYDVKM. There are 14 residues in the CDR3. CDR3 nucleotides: TGTGCCAGCAGATCGGGTTACTCCTACAATGAGCAGTTCTTC. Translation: CASRSGYSYNEQFF.

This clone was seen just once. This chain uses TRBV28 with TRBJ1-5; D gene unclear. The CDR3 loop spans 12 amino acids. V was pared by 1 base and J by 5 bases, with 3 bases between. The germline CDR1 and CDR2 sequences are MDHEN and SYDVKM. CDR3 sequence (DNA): TGTGCCAGCAGTTTATCCCATCAGCCCCAGCATTTT. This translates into CASSLSHQPQHF. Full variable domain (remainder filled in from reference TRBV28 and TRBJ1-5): DVKVTQSSRYLVKRTGEKVFLECVQDMDHENMFWYRQDPGLGLRLIYFSYDVKMKEKGDIPEGYSVSREKKERFSLILESASTNQTSMYLCASSLSHQPQHFGDGTRLSIL.

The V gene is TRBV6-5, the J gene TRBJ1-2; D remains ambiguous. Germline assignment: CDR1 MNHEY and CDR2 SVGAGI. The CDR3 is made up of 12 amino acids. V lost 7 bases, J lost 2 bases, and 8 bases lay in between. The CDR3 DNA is TGTGCCAGCACAGGTACGAACTATGGCTACACCTTC. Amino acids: CASTGTNYGYTF.

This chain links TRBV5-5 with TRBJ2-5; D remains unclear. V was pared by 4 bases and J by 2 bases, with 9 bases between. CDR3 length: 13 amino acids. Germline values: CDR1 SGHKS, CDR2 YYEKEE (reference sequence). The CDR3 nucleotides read TGTGCCAGCAGCGTACCCCGGCAAGAGACCCAGTACTTC. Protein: CASSVPRQETQYF.

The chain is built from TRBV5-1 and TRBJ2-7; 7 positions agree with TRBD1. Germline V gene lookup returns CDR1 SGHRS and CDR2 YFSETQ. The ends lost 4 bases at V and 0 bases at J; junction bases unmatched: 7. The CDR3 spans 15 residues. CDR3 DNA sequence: TGCGCCAGCAGCCCCGGACAGGACCTCTCCTACGAGCAGTACTTC. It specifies CASSPGQDLSYEQYF.

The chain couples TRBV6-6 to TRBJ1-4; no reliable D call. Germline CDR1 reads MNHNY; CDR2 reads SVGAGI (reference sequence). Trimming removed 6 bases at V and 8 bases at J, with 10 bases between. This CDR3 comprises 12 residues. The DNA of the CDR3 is TGTGCCAGCAGCGCTGATGGGGAAAAACTGTTTTTT. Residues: CASSADGEKLFF.

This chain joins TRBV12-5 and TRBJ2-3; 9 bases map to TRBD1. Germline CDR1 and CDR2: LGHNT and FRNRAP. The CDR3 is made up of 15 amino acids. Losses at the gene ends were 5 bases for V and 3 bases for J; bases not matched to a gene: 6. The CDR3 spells CASGPAGQGTDTQYF. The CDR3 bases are TGTGCTAGTGGTCCGGCGGGACAGGGAACAGATACGCAGTATTTT.

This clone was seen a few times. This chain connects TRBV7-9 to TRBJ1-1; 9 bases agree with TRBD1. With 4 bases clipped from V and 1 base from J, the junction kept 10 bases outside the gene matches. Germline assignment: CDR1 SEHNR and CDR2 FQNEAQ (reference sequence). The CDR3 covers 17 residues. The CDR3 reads CASSSPPRGQGNTEAFF. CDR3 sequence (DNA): TGTGCCAGCAGCTCCCCCCCGCGGGGACAGGGGAACACTGAAGCTTTCTTT.

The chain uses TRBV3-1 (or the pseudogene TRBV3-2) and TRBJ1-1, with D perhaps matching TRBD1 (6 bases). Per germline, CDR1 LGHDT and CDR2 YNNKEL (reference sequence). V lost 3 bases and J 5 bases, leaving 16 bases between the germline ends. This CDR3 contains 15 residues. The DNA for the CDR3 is TGTGCCAGCAGCCACATAGGGCAGGGGAAAACTGAAGCTTTCTTT. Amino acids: CASSHIGQGKTEAFF.